The clone carrying this T cell receptor (beta chain) was counted many times. What it recognizes is unknown. Germline V gene sequence: CDR1 MNHEY, CDR2 SMNVEV (reference sequence). Deletions cut 3 bases from V and 2 bases from J, with 8 bases between. This CDR3 comprises 14 residues. The data originate from a study of early T cells in non-severe SARS-CoV-2 infection. Looking at the study overall: Sequencing used unsorted whole-blood bulk RNA, so chains lack pairing. Findings and limits, study-wide: The study's VDJdb matching favored anti-spike CD8 responses and missed private and CD4 specificities.

Attachment of unique molecular identifiers to individual cDNA molecules was performed. In TCRdb, the 5' RACE reads were re-called with MiXCR into one record per CDR3 protein. The table lists about 58,000 distinct CDR3 sequences, approximately 12% of them singletons. The sequence was obtained from an adult who was a healthcare worker with PCR-confirmed SARS-CoV-2 infection or an uninfected control (not recorded which). The donor label of this sample is uncertain. This specimen consisted of whole blood, obtained at baseline. The chain links TRBV27 to TRBJ1-5, with no clear D. This chain's CDR3 is CASSLSDGNQPQHF. CDR3 sequence (DNA): TGTGCCAGCAGTTTGAGTGATGGCAATCAGCCCCAGCATTTT.